The source of this T cell receptor (beta chain) is a study of T cell responses to AZD1222 COVID-19 vaccine. Study-wide points: Reports say nearly half of spike-specific TCRs go after unmutated variant regions. White British ancestry dominated among donors, who included more females, and clonal diversity was possibly underestimated.

Notes on this clone: Its antigen is not identified.

Measured with immunoSEQ multiplex PCR; TCRdb has only the in-frame clones, and not every one. The table has about 140,000 clones, 85% to 95% seen once. The source material was peripheral blood, sampled on day 0 of MenACWY control vaccination. The source of this sequence is an adult in good health.

The CDR3 DNA follows: TGCGCCAGCAGTGGGGGGATCAGGTCGCATGAGCAGTTCTTC. This translates into CASSGGIRSHEQFF. This rearrangement joins TRBV10-2 to TRBJ2-1; D is perhaps TRBD1 or TRBD2 (5 bases each). CDR1 WSHSY and CDR2 SAAADI come from the germline V gene. V dropped 4 bases and J dropped 8 bases, with 15 bases sitting between them. The CDR3 spans 14 residues.